This passage covers 27 T cell receptor beta chains from one sample sequenced in a study of cytomegalovirus exposure and HLA in healthy donors (dated by TCRdb to 2016 to 2017). Receptors were amplified or captured by the immunoSEQ multiplex PCR assay. A mixture of 60 forward primers for TCR Vbeta segments and 13 reverse primers for TCR Jbeta segments was used in the multiplex PCR. TCRdb's version of the immuneACCESS table is confined to in-frame rearrangements and falls short of the full clone set. An unresolved V gene accounts for under half of the shortfall where checked; the remainder is of unknown origin. Present in this sample are some 150,000 clones, more than 75% of which were seen just once. The ten largest clones take up about 3.8% of the sample. The sequenced sample was PBMCs. These receptors all come from a man aged 18-30 years in good health and CMV-seronegative.

This chain connects TRBV9 to TRBJ2-5; D is uncertain. The ends were cut back, 0 bases at V and 1 base at J, with 7 bases in the middle. Germline assignment: CDR1 SGDLS and CDR2 YYNGEE. The CDR3 has 14 residues. The CDR3: CASSVALTQETQYF. The CDR3, as DNA: TGTGCCAGCAGCGTAGCACTCACCCAAGAGACCCAGTACTTC.

V and J are TRBV7-6 and TRBJ2-7; D call uncertain. The CDR3 consists of 15 residues. V lost 0 bases and J lost 0, with 9 bases in between. Germline assignment: CDR1 SGHVS and CDR2 FNYEAQ. The CDR3, as DNA: TGTGCCAGCAGCTTAGCGGTACTTAACTCCTACGAGCAGTACTTC. It yields the protein CASSLAVLNSYEQYF.

A remark on this clone: This CDR3 is also generated by other DNA sequences in the sample. This chain joins TRBV27 and TRBJ1-2, with D possibly matching TRBD1 (6 bases). The CDR3 contains 13 residues. V gave up 4 bases and J gave up 0 bases, with 6 bases separating them. Germline assignment: CDR1 MNHEY and CDR2 SMNVEV (reference sequence). The CDR3 DNA reads TGTGCCAGCAGTTACAGGGCTAACTATGGCTACACCTTC. Amino acid sequence: CASSYRANYGYTF.

J is TRBJ2-5 and V is TRBV5-1, with 7 bases that match TRBD1. This CDR3 contains 13 residues. The V and J ends lost 3 bases and 4 bases, in that order; junction bases with no gene match: 3. Per the germline V gene, CDR1 is SGHRS and CDR2 is YFSETQ. Written as DNA, the CDR3 is TGCGCCAGCAGCTCCACAGGGGCAGAGACCCAGTACTTC. Its translation is CASSSTGAETQYF.

This chain joins TRBV5-4 and TRBJ2-1; weak D call: TRBD1 (5 bases). CDR1 and CDR2 (germline): SGHNT, YYREEE (reference sequence). The ends were cut back, 5 bases at V and 0 bases at J, with 15 bases in the middle. The CDR3 is made up of 16 amino acids. The CDR3 nucleotides are TGTGCCAGCAGTCTTGGGGCGGTGAGCTCCTACAATGAGCAGTTCTTC. This gives the protein CASSLGAVSSYNEQFF.

The chain joins TRBV2 to TRBJ1-5, with a weak D call TRBD1 (6 bases). V was shortened by 6 bases and J by 4 bases, with 7 bases between the two germline ends. The CDR3 consists of 12 residues. Germline-derived CDR1 and CDR2 are SNHLY and FYNNEI. The CDR3 DNA follows: TGTGCCAGCAGCACAGGGAATCAGCCCCAGCATTTT. This codes for CASSTGNQPQHF.

The chain is built from TRBV7-9 and TRBJ2-1; perhaps TRBD2 as D (5 bases). The CDR3 extends over 12 amino acids. The V gene's germline CDR1 is SEHNR and CDR2 FQNEAQ (reference sequence). The V end lost 7 bases, the J end lost 8 bases, and 12 bases lay between the germline ends. The CDR3 nucleotides are TGTGCCAGCATCAAGACTATCGATGAGCAGTTCTTC. Translating it yields CASIKTIDEQFF. Filled out from reference TRBV7-9 and TRBJ2-1, the complete variable domain reads DTGVSQNPRHKITKRGQNVTFRCDPISEHNRLYWYRQTLGQGPEFLTYFQNEAQLEKSRLLSDRFSAERPKGSFSTLEIQRTEQGDSAMYLCASIKTIDEQFFGPGTRLTVL.

V gene TRBV7-2 combines with J gene TRBJ2-1, with D perhaps matching TRBD1 (6 bases). Trimming took off 1 base at V and 9 bases at J, with 19 bases between the two ends. This CDR3 contains 16 residues. The V gene's germline CDR1 is SGHTA and CDR2 FQGNSA. The CDR3 region is CASSLGTGTKVGEQFF. CDR3 coding DNA: TGTGCCAGCAGCTTAGGGACCGGGACAAAGGTGGGTGAGCAGTTCTTC.

J is TRBJ2-7 and V is TRBV27; D is perhaps TRBD1 (6 bases). CDR3 length equals 15 residues. Germline V gives CDR1 MNHEY, CDR2 SMNVEV (reference sequence). The germline V and J ends were trimmed by 6 bases and 5 bases, with 20 bases remaining between them. This chain's CDR3 is CASSRLTSRGHEQYF. The CDR3 DNA is TGTGCCAGCAGCCGTTTGACATCCAGGGGACACGAGCAGTACTTC.

This chain joins TRBV15 and TRBJ1-2; possible D gene TRBD1, 5 bases. This CDR3 is built from 12 residues. CDR1 and CDR2 from the germline V gene are LNHNV and YYDKDF (reference sequence). Trimming left V 5 bases short and J 4 bases short, with 8 bases between. The CDR3 here is CATSLGLYGYTF. The CDR3 region has the DNA TGTGCCACCAGCTTGGGACTCTATGGCTACACCTTC. The full variable domain, its missing parts supplied by reference TRBV15 and TRBJ1-2, is DAMVIQNPRYQVTQFGKPVTLSCSQTLNHNVMYWYQQKSSQAPKLLFHYYDKDFNNEADTPDNFQSRRPNTSFCFLDIRSPGLGDTAMYLCATSLGLYGYTFGSGTRLTVV.

The chain uses TRBV6-4 and TRBJ2-2; the match to TRBD1 covers 7 bases. This CDR3 region has 15 residues. V lost 6 bases, J lost 2 bases, and 6 bases stayed unmatched. The V gene's germline CDR1 is MRHNA and CDR2 SNTAGT. The CDR3 region is CASSPDRANTGELFF. The CDR3 DNA is TGTGCCAGCAGCCCTGACAGGGCCAACACCGGGGAGCTGTTTTTT.

This chain links TRBV29-1 with TRBJ1-2, with D possibly matching TRBD1 (6 bases). The V and J ends lost 3 bases and 0 bases respectively, with 20 bases between them. From germline, CDR1 is SQVTM and CDR2 ANQGSEA. The CDR3 covers 17 residues. In nucleotides, the CDR3 is TGCAGCGTTGAGAGTCGGAGACAGGTCTTAGCTAACTATGGCTACACCTTC. Its translation: CSVESRRQVLANYGYTF.

This clone has only a few counts. V gene TRBV7-2 combines with J gene TRBJ2-7; perhaps TRBD1 as D (6 bases). V was clipped by 1 base and J by 3 bases, with 10 bases between them. The germline gives CDR1 SGHTA, CDR2 FQGNSA. CDR3 size: 14 residues. The CDR3 coding sequence is TGTGCCAGCAGCTTAGTAGCAGGGGACTACGAGCAGTACTTC. Protein product: CASSLVAGDYEQYF.

This clone turned up a few times. The rearrangement links TRBV7-3 to TRBJ2-7; a possible D gene is TRBD1 (5 bases). Germline loops: CDR1 SGHTA, CDR2 FQGTGA. Trimming pared 0 bases from V and 2 bases from J, leaving 17 bases between. The CDR3 covers 17 residues. CDR3 DNA: TGTGCCAGCAGCTTAACGGGTCAGGGCTTAGTCCCCTACGAGCAGTACTTC. As protein: CASSLTGQGLVPYEQYF.

This sequence joins TRBV29-1 and TRBJ2-5; TRBD1 matches 7 bases. The DNA end is a closer match to TRBJ2-7, so the J assignment may be wrong. The CDR3 covers 15 residues. Germline CDR1 and CDR2: SQVTM and ANQGSEA. The CDR3 sequence: CSVGGRDRATYEQYF. In DNA form, the CDR3 reads TGCAGCGTTGGGGGGAGAGACAGGGCGACCTACGAGCAGTACTTC.

Worth noting for this clone: Different DNA sequences within this sample yield the same CDR3. The chain recombines TRBV27 with TRBJ1-2, with 7 positions matching TRBD1. V shed 6 bases and J 4 bases; nucleotides not matched to a gene: 5. CDR3 size: 13 residues. In germline, CDR1 is MNHEY, CDR2 SMNVEV (reference sequence). The CDR3 nucleotides are TGTGCCAGCAGCCTCAGACAGGGCTATGGCTACACCTTC. This gives the protein CASSLRQGYGYTF.

This sequence joins TRBV7-2 and TRBJ1-2; D may be TRBD1 (5 bases). CDR3 length: 15 amino acids. Per germline, CDR1 SGHTA and CDR2 FQGNSA. Trimming took off 5 bases at V and 0 bases at J, with 13 bases between the two ends. The CDR3 sequence is CASSPSGITNYGYTF. The CDR3 bases are TGTGCCAGCAGCCCCTCAGGGATCACTAACTATGGCTACACCTTC.

V is TRBV2 and J is TRBJ2-7; 9 bases are a match to TRBD2. CDR3 length equals 15 residues. The germline V gene encodes CDR1 SNHLY and CDR2 FYNNEI. Trimming removed 6 bases from V and 3 bases from J; junction bases left unmatched: 9. The DNA for the CDR3 is TGTGCCAGCAGCGGGGTGGCGGGAGGGTTCTACGAGCAGTACTTC. Translated, it gives CASSGVAGGFYEQYF.

This clone was detected a few times. The gene calls are TRBV5-4 and TRBJ2-5, with D tentatively TRBD1 (5 bases). Germline CDR1 reads SGHNT; CDR2 reads YYREEE (reference sequence). V shed 1 base and J shed 1 base, with 8 bases lying between them. The CDR3 contains 14 residues. The CDR3 here is CASSLSRAQETQYF. The DNA for the CDR3 is TGTGCCAGCAGCTTGAGCAGGGCCCAAGAGACCCAGTACTTC. The full variable domain, completed using reference TRBV5-4 and TRBJ2-5, is ETGVTQSPTHLIKTRGQQVTLRCSSQSGHNTVSWYQQALGQGPQFIFQYYREEENGRGNFPPRFSGLQFPNYSSELNVNALELDDSALYLCASSLSRAQETQYFGPGTRLLVL.

This clone was seen a few times. V is TRBV7-9 and J is TRBJ1-6; no reliable D call. Germline CDR1 reads SEHNR; CDR2 reads FQNEAQ (reference sequence). Trimming removed 1 base from V and 9 bases from J, with 10 bases in between. This CDR3 region has 14 residues. The CDR3 region is CASSLDGISSPLHF. The DNA of the CDR3 is TGTGCCAGCAGCTTAGACGGGATATCTTCACCCCTCCACTTT.

V gene TRBV27 combines with J gene TRBJ2-5; TRBD1 agrees at 11 bases. The CDR3 extends over 16 amino acids. CDR1 and CDR2 from the germline V gene are MNHEY and SMNVEV (reference sequence). Trimming at V came to 6 bases and at J to 2 bases, leaving 8 bases not matched to a gene. This chain's CDR3 is CASRWTGGGIQETQYF. The CDR3 DNA reads TGTGCCAGCAGGTGGACAGGGGGCGGTATACAAGAGACCCAGTACTTC.

This clone was counted once. The chain joins TRBV29-1 to TRBJ1-4; D uncertain. Trimming shortened V by 3 bases and J by 0 bases, and 11 bases separated the two germline ends. The germline gives CDR1 SQVTM, CDR2 ANQGSEA. This CDR3 region has 15 residues. The CDR3 loop reads CSVEIVSATNEKLFF. The CDR3 nucleotides read TGCAGCGTTGAGATCGTGAGTGCAACTAATGAAAAACTGTTTTTT.

The CDR3 bases are TGTGCCAGCAGAACAGGGTTCCAGCCCCAGCATTTT. It codes for CASRTGFQPQHF. The genes are TRBV2 and TRBJ1-5; D perhaps matches TRBD1 (6 bases). CDR1 and CDR2 (germline): SNHLY, FYNNEI. V shed 6 bases and J shed 7 bases, with 10 bases lying between them. The CDR3 loop spans 12 amino acids.

This clone has just a few counts. The chain couples TRBV28 to TRBJ1-5, with TRBD1 matching 7 bases. The J segment lost 4 bases and the V segment lost 3 bases, leaving 9 bases of the junction unmatched. This CDR3 is 16 amino acids long. The V gene's germline CDR1 is MDHEN and CDR2 SYDVKM. The CDR3 protein is CASSLIWDRANQPQHF. DNA of the CDR3: TGTGCCAGCAGTTTGATCTGGGACAGAGCGAATCAGCCCCAGCATTTT. The complete variable domain, with remaining parts taken from reference TRBV28 and TRBJ1-5, reads DVKVTQSSRYLVKRTGEKVFLECVQDMDHENMFWYRQDPGLGLRLIYFSYDVKMKEKGDIPEGYSVSREKKERFSLILESASTNQTSMYLCASSLIWDRANQPQHFGDGTRLSIL.

DNA of the CDR3: TGTGCCAGCAGCTTAGTCGGTTTAGCGGGGGCGGTCACTGAAGCTTTCTTT. Its protein is CASSLVGLAGAVTEAFF. This rearrangement joins TRBV7-2 to TRBJ1-1; D possibly corresponds to TRBD1 (6 bases). The CDR3 is 17 residues long. Trimming cost V 1 base and J 4 bases, with 19 bases left between them. Looked up from germline, CDR1 is SGHTA and CDR2 is FQGNSA. Drawing the rest from reference TRBV7-2 and TRBJ1-1, the complete variable domain is GAGVSQSPSNKVTEKGKDVELRCDPISGHTALYWYRQSLGQGLEFLIYFQGNSAPDKSGLPSDRFSAERTGGSVSTLTIQRTQQEDSAVYLCASSLVGLAGAVTEAFFGQGTRLTVV.

The chain uses TRBV11-2 and TRBJ2-7; no firm D call. Germline CDR1 is SGHAT and CDR2 is FQNNGV. Trimming pared 7 bases from V and 6 bases from J, leaving 19 bases between. This CDR3 has 14 residues. In DNA, the CDR3 is TGTGCCAGCACTAAGGAATCTGGGCTTGGCGAGCAGTACTTC. Residues: CASTKESGLGEQYF.

V and J are TRBV5-4 and TRBJ1-1; D remains unclear. The CDR3 contains 13 residues. Germline values: CDR1 SGHNT, CDR2 YYREEE (reference sequence). Deletions cut 3 bases from V and 7 bases from J, with 13 bases between. The CDR3 nucleotides read TGTGCCAGCAGCTCCCGGTGGGCCGGTGAAGCTTTCTTT. As protein: CASSSRWAGEAFF.